This T cell receptor (beta chain) derives from a study of shared clonotypes between healthy human individuals. Study-wide background: Three plates were used per donor for CD4 naive, three for CD4 memory, two for CD8 naive and one for CD8 memory.

Note on this clone: The target antigen is unknown. The junction does not match germline at one end; this may be a read error.

The table came from immunoSEQ multiplex PCR; TCRdb's copy has only in-frame clones and leaves some out. This table has 950,000 to 1,300,000 clones, about 77% appearing once. This CDR3 has 16 amino acids. In germline, CDR1 is ENHRY, CDR2 SYGVKD. Findings and caveats of the study: Owing to a small donor count, the genetic and exposure-history diversity represented was limited. In this cohort, only blood was sampled, and tissue repertoires likely differ. Rarefaction analysis demonstrated incomplete sorted-subset sequencing notwithstanding large depth.

The sequence was obtained from a man aged 18 to 30 in good health. The chain joins TRBV10-3 to TRBJ1-1; 7 bases are a match to TRBD1. The sample taken for sequencing was memory CD4+ T cells sorted from blood. Noted subset: CD45RA-negative fraction. The CDR3: CASSYSEGAGNTEAFF. CDR3 in DNA: TGTGCCAGCAGTTACTCAGAGGGGGCAGGAAACACTGAAGCTTTCTTT.